The 11 T cell receptor beta chains below come from one sample, sequenced in a study of tumor-infiltrating lymphocytes in primary liver carcinoma. The source of the blood RNA was unsorted whole blood, and germline DNA was extracted as well. Reverse transcription of approximately 500 ng total RNA with a constant-region primer produced TCR beta cDNA. What produced the TCR beta libraries was three nested multiplex PCR rounds using slightly modified ARM-PCR. TRBV1-TRBV30 forward primers and a C-beta reverse primer were used in the first two PCR rounds, which each ran for approximately 9 cycles. TCRdb reprocessed the multiplex PCR reads with MiXCR, giving one entry per CDR3 protein. Among 150,000 to 200,000 distinct CDR3 sequences listed, less than 65% were seen once. Material: peripheral blood. These receptors originate from a woman aged 55-69 years with primary liver carcinoma and hepatitis B virus infection.

Of note for this clonotype: At one end the junction does not follow the germline gene, possibly because of a read error. The rearrangement links TRBV11-2 to TRBJ1-1; D may be TRBD1 (5 bases). Germline-derived CDR1 and CDR2 are SGHAT and FQNNGV. This CDR3 is 20 amino acids long. The CDR3 DNA reads as TGTACCAGCACCCCACATCAGCACGGACACCTTCGCTTTTGGGGGTATGAAGCTTTCTTT. This encodes CTSTPHQHGHLRFWGYEAFF. Full variable domain (remainder filled in from reference TRBV11-2 and TRBJ1-1): EAGVAQSPRYKIIEKRQSVAFWCNPISGHATLYWYQQILGQGPKLLIQFQNNGVVDDSQLPKDRFSAERLKGVDSTLKIQPAKLEDSAVYLCTSTPHQHGHLRFWGYEAFFGQGTRLTVV.

A note on this clonotype: This may be a read error: a much more frequent sequence differs by one nucleotide. The genes are TRBV6-1 and TRBJ1-2; the D is unclear. The CDR3 consists of 12 residues. Germline V CDR1 and CDR2: MNHNS, SASEGT. CDR3 residues: CASRPLNYGCTF. In DNA form, the CDR3 reads TGTGCCAGCAGACCCCTTAACTATGGCTGCACCTTC.

The chain joins TRBV6-1 to TRBJ2-6, with D maybe TRBD1 (6 bases). Germline CDR1 is MNHNS and CDR2 is SASEGT. This CDR3 comprises 17 residues. Trimming removed 4 bases at V and 0 bases at J, with 13 bases between. The CDR3 nucleotides read TGTGCCAGCAGTGCCCGGGACACAATCTCTGGGGCCAACGTCCTGACTTTC. Translation gives CASSARDTISGANVLTF.

Concerning this clonotype: Because the CDR3 is missing its conserved closing phenylalanine or tryptophan, this is likely a read error. The V call is TRBV11-2, the J call TRBJ2-2; D is possibly TRBD1 (6 bases). There are 16 residues in the CDR3. Germline V gives CDR1 SGHAT, CDR2 FQNNGV. Trimming shortened V by 5 bases and J by 0 bases, and 13 bases separated the two germline ends. CDR3 loop: CASSRTQGSNTGELFC. CDR3 coding DNA: TGTGCCAGCAGCCGTACACAGGGATCGAACACCGGGGAGCTGTTTTGT.

Only a few counts were recorded for this clonotype. Given a much more abundant clone one base away, this may be a read error. The V and J genes are TRBV29-1 and TRBJ1-1; 7 bases fit TRBD1. The V and J ends lost 5 bases and 3 bases, in that order; junction bases with no gene match: 6. CDR3 length equals 13 residues. Germline CDR1 SQVTM, CDR2 ANQGSEA. The DNA of the CDR3 is TGCAGCGTTAGGGCTGACAGGGACACTGAAGCTTTCTTT. It yields the protein CSVRADRDTEAFF.

V is TRBV28 and J is TRBJ2-2; no firm D call. Germline CDR1 is MDHEN and CDR2 is SYDVKM. CDR3 length: 15 amino acids. Trimming removed 3 bases at V and 5 bases at J, with 13 bases between. The CDR3 loop reads CASSFGIGRTGELFF. CDR3 coding DNA: TGTGCCAGCAGTTTCGGTATTGGGCGAACCGGGGAGCTGTTTTTT.

Turning to this clonotype: The junction shows a germline mismatch at one end, possibly a read error. This chain joins TRBV12-3 or TRBV12-4 and TRBJ2-7; 12 bases are shared with TRBD2. This CDR3 contains 15 residues. Written as DNA, the CDR3 is TGTGCCAGCAGTCTAGCGGGAGGGACTTTTTACAAGCAGTACTTC. It translates to CASSLAGGTFYKQYF.

This clonotype has at least ten counts. This chain uses TRBV5-1 with TRBJ2-2, with D possibly being TRBD2 (6 bases). Germline V gene lookup returns CDR1 SGHRS and CDR2 YFSETQ. The CDR3 totals 16 residues. Trimming cost V 4 bases and J 6 bases, with 19 bases left between them. CDR3 sequence reads: CASSRRREKWAGELFF. CDR3 DNA: TGCGCCAGCAGCCGCAGGAGGGAAAAATGGGCCGGGGAGCTGTTTTTT.

This sequence joins TRBV5-6 and TRBJ2-1; TRBD2 agrees at 14 bases. V shed 5 bases and J 5 bases; nucleotides not matched to a gene: 9. CDR1 and CDR2 from the germline V gene are SGHDT and YYEEEE. The CDR3 runs to 17 residues. The CDR3 coding sequence is TGTGCCAGCAGGCGCTTGACTAGCGGGAGGGCCCACAATGAGCAGTTCTTC. Translating it yields CASRRLTSGRAHNEQFF. The variable domain in full, completed from reference TRBV5-6 and TRBJ2-1, reads DAGVTQSPTHLIKTRGQQVTLRCSPKSGHDTVSWYQQALGQGPQFIFQYYEEEERQRGNFPDRFSGHQFPNYSSELNVNALLLGDSALYLCASRRLTSGRAHNEQFFGPGTRLTVL.

Notes on this clonotype: A junction end diverges from the germline sequence, so it may reflect a read error. The rearrangement uses TRBV12-3 or TRBV12-4 and TRBJ2-5; 7 bases line up with TRBD1. The CDR3 loop spans 14 amino acids. The CDR3 loop reads CVSRQGTEQGTQYF. The CDR3 DNA follows: TGTGTCAGCAGGCAAGGGACAGAGCAAGGGACCCAGTACTTC.

A remark on this clonotype: Because it lacks the conserved phenylalanine or tryptophan at the end, this CDR3 is likely a read error. V is TRBV4-1 and J is TRBJ2-5, with a weak D call TRBD2 (6 bases). In germline, CDR1 is MGHRA, CDR2 YSYEKL. CDR3 size: 14 residues. CDR3 protein: CASSARGIGEIQYL. In DNA form, the CDR3 reads TGCGCCAGCAGCGCCCGCGGGATAGGTGAGATCCAGTACCTC.